This paragraph reports one T cell receptor (beta chain). The sample comes from a study of cytomegalovirus exposure and HLA in healthy donors. The primer mix had 60 Vbeta and 13 Jbeta primers. The data were produced by immunoSEQ multiplex PCR, yet TCRdb's version contains in-frame clones alone and is incomplete. The sample consists of 150,000 to 200,000 clones, 75% to 85% of them appearing once. The CDR3 contains 15 residues. Trimming cost V 4 bases and J 2 bases; bases outside gene matches: 6. Looked up from germline, CDR1 is SGHNT and CDR2 is YYREEE (reference sequence). This chain joins TRBV5-4 and TRBJ1-3; TRBD1 matches at 7 bases. Sequencing was carried out using PBMCs. The clonotype was recovered from a woman between 45 and 60 years old in good health and CMV-seronegative. CDR3 sequence: CASSPSRGTGNTIYF. The CDR3 DNA follows: TGTGCCAGCAGCCCTTCCAGGGGGACTGGAAACACCATATATTTT. Full variable domain (rest looked up from reference TRBV5-4 and TRBJ1-3): ETGVTQSPTHLIKTRGQQVTLRCSSQSGHNTVSWYQQALGQGPQFIFQYYREEENGRGNFPPRFSGLQFPNYSSELNVNALELDDSALYLCASSPSRGTGNTIYFGEGSWLTVV.